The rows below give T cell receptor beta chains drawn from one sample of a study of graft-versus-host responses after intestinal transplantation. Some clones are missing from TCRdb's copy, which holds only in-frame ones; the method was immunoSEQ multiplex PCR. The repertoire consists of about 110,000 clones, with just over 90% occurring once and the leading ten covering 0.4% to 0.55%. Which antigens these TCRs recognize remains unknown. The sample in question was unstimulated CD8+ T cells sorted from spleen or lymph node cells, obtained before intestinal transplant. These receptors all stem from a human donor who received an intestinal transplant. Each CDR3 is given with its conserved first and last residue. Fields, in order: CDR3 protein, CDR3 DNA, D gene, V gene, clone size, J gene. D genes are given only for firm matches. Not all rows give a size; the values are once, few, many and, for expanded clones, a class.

CDR3: CASSEGLARELQYF
DNA: TGCGCCAGCAGCGAGGGCCTAGCGCGGGAGTTACAGTACTTC
D: TRBD2
V: TRBV5-1
size: .
J: TRBJ2-7

CDR3: CASSIGSSSDTQYF
DNA: TGTGCCAGTAGTATCGGCAGCTCCTCAGATACGCAGTATTTT
D: .
V: TRBV19
size: .
J: TRBJ2-3

CDR3: CASSLGGRTGELFF
DNA: TGTGCCAGCAGCTTAGGGGGTCGCACCGGGGAGCTGTTTTTT
D: .
V: TRBV7-8
size: once
J: TRBJ2-2

CDR3: CASSDGGGAGANVLTF
DNA: TGTGCCAGCAGTGATGGGGGAGGGGCTGGGGCCAACGTCCTGACTTTC
D: TRBD2
V: TRBV25-1
size: .
J: TRBJ2-6

CDR3: CASSLVGGGYQFF
DNA: TGCGCCAGCAGCTTGGTCGGGGGGGGGTATCAGTTCTTC
D: TRBD2
V: TRBV5-1
size: .
J: TRBJ2-1

CDR3: CASSIYTINTEAFF
DNA: TGTGCCAGTAGTATATACACTATTAACACTGAAGCTTTCTTT
D: .
V: TRBV19
size: .
J: TRBJ1-1

CDR3: CARTRRIRGTHEQYF
DNA: TGTGCCAGGACCAGGAGGATCAGGGGGACCCACGAGCAGTACTTC
D: TRBD1
V: TRBV27
size: .
J: TRBJ2-7

CDR3: CASSLGVYQPQHF
DNA: TGTGCCAGCAGTTTAGGGGTCTATCAGCCCCAGCATTTT
D: .
V: TRBV27
size: .
J: TRBJ1-5

CDR3: CASNPRGLAGAEQYF
DNA: TGTGCCAGCAACCCGCGGGGACTAGCGGGAGCCGAGCAGTACTTC
D: TRBD2
V: TRBV27
size: once
J: TRBJ2-7

CDR3: CASSIASREGQNEQFF
DNA: TGTGCCAGTAGTATAGCATCTAGGGAGGGCCAAAATGAGCAGTTCTTC
D: TRBD2
V: TRBV19
size: .
J: TRBJ2-1

CDR3: CATSRDRDQPQHF
DNA: TGTGCCACCAGCAGGGACAGGGATCAGCCCCAGCATTTT
D: TRBD1
V: TRBV15
size: .
J: TRBJ1-5

CDR3: CASTKWSGGYNEQFF
DNA: TGTGCCAGCACGAAGTGGAGCGGGGGGTACAATGAGCAGTTCTTC
D: TRBD2
V: TRBV9
size: .
J: TRBJ2-1

CDR3: CASRQTGPEQYF
DNA: TGCGCCAGCAGGCAGACAGGGCCTGAGCAGTACTTC
D: TRBD1
V: TRBV10-2
size: few
J: TRBJ2-7

CDR3: CASSVVASGNNEQFF
DNA: TGTGCCAGCAGCGTAGTTGCTAGCGGAAACAATGAGCAGTTCTTC
D: TRBD2
V: TRBV9
size: .
J: TRBJ2-1

CDR3: CATEPGGEQYF
DNA: TGTGCCACCGAGCCAGGGGGCGAGCAGTACTTC
D: TRBD1
V: TRBV14
size: .
J: TRBJ2-7

CDR3: CASSQGQGGGRFYEQYF
DNA: TGTGCCAGCAGCCAAGGACAGGGAGGAGGGAGATTCTACGAGCAGTACTTC
D: .
V: TRBV14
size: .
J: TRBJ2-7

CDR3: CASSLGPRETEAFF
DNA: TGTGCCAGTAGTCTCGGGCCCCGGGAGACTGAAGCTTTCTTT
D: .
V: TRBV19
size: .
J: TRBJ1-1

CDR3: CASSLGESLGVQYF
DNA: TGCGCCAGCAGCTTGGGGGAGTCATTGGGGGTGCAGTATTTT
D: .
V: TRBV5-1
size: .
J: TRBJ2-3

CDR3: CAWSRGASGRANEQFF
DNA: TGTGCCTGGAGTAGAGGTGCCAGCGGGAGGGCCAATGAGCAGTTCTTC
D: TRBD2
V: TRBV30
size: .
J: TRBJ2-1

CDR3: CASSLGRWVGEQYF
DNA: TGTGCCAGCAGCTTAGGCCGCTGGGTGGGCGAGCAGTACTTC
D: .
V: TRBV11-2
size: .
J: TRBJ2-7

CDR3: CAWRSASYEQYF
DNA: TGTGCCTGGAGGTCGGCCTCCTACGAGCAGTACTTC
D: .
V: TRBV30
size: .
J: TRBJ2-7

CDR3: CASSKVRALGVF
DNA: TGTGCCAGCAGCAAAGTGAGGGCCCTGGGAGTATTC
D: .
V: TRBV21-1
size: .
J: TRBJ1-2

CDR3: CASGYRVGTGAEKLFF
DNA: TGTGCCAGCGGCTATCGGGTCGGGACAGGGGCTGAAAAACTGTTTTTT
D: TRBD1
V: TRBV7-9
size: few
J: TRBJ1-4

CDR3: CASSLSGGSYEQYF
DNA: TGTGCCAGCAGCCTAAGCGGGGGCTCGTACGAGCAGTACTTC
D: TRBD2
V: TRBV27
size: .
J: TRBJ2-7

CDR3: CASSQGLAGGPTYEQYF
DNA: TGCGCCAGCAGCCAAGGTCTAGCGGGAGGGCCGACCTACGAGCAGTACTTC
D: TRBD2
V: TRBV4-1
size: few
J: TRBJ2-7

CDR3: CASSRTSIGKNIQYF
DNA: TGTGCCAGCAGCCGGACTAGCATTGGCAAAAACATTCAGTACTTC
D: TRBD2
V: TRBV7-9
size: .
J: TRBJ2-4

CDR3: CASSPTSAAPPFEQYF
DNA: TGTGCCAGCAGCCCCACTAGCGCTGCGCCCCCCTTCGAGCAGTACTTC
D: TRBD2
V: TRBV7-3
size: .
J: TRBJ2-7

CDR3: CASSIGFEQYF
DNA: TGTGCCAGTAGTATTGGGTTCGAGCAGTACTTC
D: .
V: TRBV19
size: .
J: TRBJ2-7

CDR3: CASSDRQGGTYEQYF
DNA: TGTGCCAGCAGCGATCGACAGGGGGGTACCTACGAGCAGTACTTC
D: TRBD1
V: TRBV9
size: once
J: TRBJ2-7

CDR3: CASSLGPKNTEAFF
DNA: TGCGCCAGCAGCCTAGGGCCAAAGAACACTGAAGCTTTCTTT
D: .
V: TRBV4-1
size: .
J: TRBJ1-1

CDR3: CASSAPGQGKYEQYF
DNA: TGTGCCAGCAGTGCCCCGGGACAGGGGAAATACGAGCAGTACTTC
D: TRBD1
V: TRBV6-1
size: .
J: TRBJ2-7

CDR3: CASSTAVGSTDTQYF
DNA: TGTGCCAGCAGTACCGCCGTGGGTAGCACAGATACGCAGTATTTT
D: .
V: TRBV27
size: .
J: TRBJ2-3

CDR3: CASSLVRGNTEAFF
DNA: TGTGCCAGCAGCTTGGTCCGGGGGAACACTGAAGCTTTCTTT
D: .
V: TRBV7-9
size: .
J: TRBJ1-1

CDR3: CASSQESSGGTYEQYF
DNA: TGCGCCAGCAGCCAAGAGTCTAGCGGGGGAACCTACGAGCAGTACTTC
D: TRBD2
V: TRBV4-1
size: .
J: TRBJ2-7

CDR3: CASSERTSSHEQFF
DNA: TGTGCCAGCAGTGAAAGGACTAGCAGTCATGAGCAGTTCTTC
D: TRBD2
V: TRBV2
size: .
J: TRBJ2-1

CDR3: CASSGTRTGPGELFF
DNA: TGCGCCAGCAGTGGGACCCGCACAGGACCCGGGGAGCTGTTTTTT
D: .
V: TRBV10-1
size: .
J: TRBJ2-2

CDR3: CASTALAGSYEQYF
DNA: TGTGCCAGCACTGCACTAGCGGGATCCTACGAGCAGTACTTC
D: TRBD2
V: TRBV2
size: few
J: TRBJ2-7

CDR3: CAWSDQTQYEQYF
DNA: TGTGCCTGGAGTGACCAGACCCAGTACGAGCAGTACTTC
D: .
V: TRBV30
size: once
J: TRBJ2-7

CDR3: CAISESQGSGRHEQYF
DNA: TGTGCCATCAGTGAGTCGCAGGGTTCGGGAAGGCACGAGCAGTACTTC
D: .
V: TRBV10-3
size: .
J: TRBJ2-7

CDR3: CASSEVSSGVETQYF
DNA: TGTGCCAGCAGTGAGGTTTCTAGCGGGGTGGAGACCCAGTACTTC
D: TRBD2
V: TRBV6-1
size: .
J: TRBJ2-5

CDR3: CASSVAKGGEQFF
DNA: TGTGCCAGCAGCGTAGCAAAAGGGGGTGAGCAGTTCTTC
D: .
V: TRBV9
size: .
J: TRBJ2-1

CDR3: CASGASYNEQFF
DNA: TGTGCCAGCGGAGCGTCCTACAATGAGCAGTTCTTC
D: .
V: TRBV9
size: .
J: TRBJ2-1

CDR3: CAWSQSSGRPAQQYF
DNA: TGTGCCTGGAGTCAATCTAGCGGGAGACCAGCCCAGCAGTACTTC
D: TRBD2
V: TRBV30
size: .
J: TRBJ2-7

CDR3: CASSMQGYEQYF
DNA: TGTGCCAGTAGTATGCAGGGCTACGAGCAGTACTTC
D: .
V: TRBV19
size: few
J: TRBJ2-7

CDR3: CASSWTRERNTGELFF
DNA: TGTGCCAGCAGCTGGACCAGGGAGCGGAACACCGGGGAGCTGTTTTTT
D: .
V: TRBV5-4
size: .
J: TRBJ2-2